A single T cell receptor (beta chain) is shown here with its context. This entry comes from a study of glioma-infiltrating T cells after dendritic cell vaccination. Study-level information: Glioblastoma patients came from Phase I and II dendritic cell vaccination trials.

Libraries were prepared by immunoSEQ multiplex PCR; TCRdb keeps only in-frame clonotypes and omits some of them. The data hold under 100,000 clones, with roughly 84% observed a single time. CDR3 length: 16 residues. J lost 1 base, V lost 0 bases, and 2 bases had no gene match. From germline, CDR1 is SGDLS and CDR2 YYNGEE. PBMC were collected before vaccination, two weeks after the third vaccination, and at progression. The source material was blood, sampled before dendritic cell vaccination. The chain joins TRBV9 to TRBJ1-1, with 11 positions matching TRBD1. The receptor was derived from a human donor with glioblastoma. As DNA, the CDR3 is TGTGCCAGCAGCGTAGCGGGGACAGGGGGGAACACTGAAGCTTTCTTT. Protein: CASSVAGTGGNTEAFF.